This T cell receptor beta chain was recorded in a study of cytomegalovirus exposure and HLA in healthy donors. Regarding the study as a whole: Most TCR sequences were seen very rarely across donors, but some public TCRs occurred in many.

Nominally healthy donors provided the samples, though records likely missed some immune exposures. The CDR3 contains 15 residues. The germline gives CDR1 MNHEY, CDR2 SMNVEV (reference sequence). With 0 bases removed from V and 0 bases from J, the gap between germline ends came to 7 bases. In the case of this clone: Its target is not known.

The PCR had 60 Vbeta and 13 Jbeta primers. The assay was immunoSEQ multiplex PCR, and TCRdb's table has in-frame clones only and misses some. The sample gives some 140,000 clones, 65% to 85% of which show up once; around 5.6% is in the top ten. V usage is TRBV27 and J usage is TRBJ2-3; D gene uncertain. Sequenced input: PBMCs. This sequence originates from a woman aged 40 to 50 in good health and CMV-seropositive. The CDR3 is CASSLSAFSTDTQYF. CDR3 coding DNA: TGTGCCAGCAGTTTATCTGCGTTTAGCACAGATACGCAGTATTTT.